Below are 30 T cell receptor beta chains sequenced from a single sample in a study of blood T cell repertoires in COVID-19. TCRdb's copy holds only in-frame clones and misses some; the assay was immunoSEQ multiplex PCR. The sample lists approximately 150,000 clones, roughly 87% occurring once. What was sequenced was peripheral blood. The receptors here all came from a woman between 45 and 65 years old with acute or convalescent COVID-19.

The genes are TRBV5-6 and TRBJ1-2; 9 bases align to TRBD1. CDR1 is SGHDT, CDR2 YYEEEE, per germline. The CDR3 spans 14 residues. V dropped 2 bases and J dropped 7; count of bases not matched to a gene: 6. Here the CDR3 reads CASSLSYRGLGYTF. DNA of the CDR3: TGTGCCAGCAGCTTATCTTACAGGGGGCTTGGCTACACCTTC.

The genes are TRBV6-2 or TRBV6-3 and TRBJ2-7; 10 bases are shared with TRBD2. Germline V gene sequence: CDR1 MNHEY, CDR2 SVGEGT. This CDR3 has 15 residues. The V gene end was trimmed by 4 bases and the J gene end by 2 bases; junction bases not matched to a gene: 5. The DNA of the CDR3 is TGTGCCAGCAGTTCCCCGACTAGCGGGCCCTACGAGCAGTACTTC. Its protein is CASSSPTSGPYEQYF.

The chain recombines TRBV2 with TRBJ1-4; 10 nucleotides agree with TRBD1. V was clipped by 5 bases and J by 5 bases; unmatched bases: 5. The CDR3 has 15 amino acids. Germline V lookup: CDR1 SNHLY, CDR2 FYNNEI. The CDR3 protein is CASSTPGQGNEKLFF. The CDR3 nucleotides are TGTGCCAGCAGTACTCCGGGACAGGGGAATGAAAAACTGTTTTTT.

J is TRBJ2-7 and V is TRBV6-1; perhaps TRBD2 as D (5 bases). With 4 bases removed from V and 0 bases from J, the gap between germline ends came to 19 bases. The germline gives CDR1 MNHNS, CDR2 SASEGT. The CDR3 consists of 17 residues. CDR3 nucleotides: TGTGCCAGCAGTGTAAGGGAGTCCGGCCTGGACTCCTACGAGCAGTACTTC. Translated: CASSVRESGLDSYEQYF.

V is TRBV18 and J is TRBJ1-1; 7 nucleotides line up with TRBD1. V was clipped by 5 bases and J by 12 bases; unmatched bases: 9. The germline V gene encodes CDR1 KGHSH and CDR2 LQKENI. The CDR3 has 12 residues. Written as DNA, the CDR3 is TGTGCCAGCTCATCCACAGGGGAATGGACTTTCTTT. It translates to CASSSTGEWTFF.

The chain joins TRBV6-5 to TRBJ2-3; 9 bases map to TRBD2. The junction had 4 bases not matched to a gene; V was cut back by 6 bases and J by 6 bases. Per germline, CDR1 MNHEY and CDR2 SVGAGI. The CDR3 is made up of 13 amino acids. As DNA, the CDR3 is TGTGCCAGCAGCTTAGCGGGGGCTGATACGCAGTATTTT. This gives the protein CASSLAGADTQYF.

V usage is TRBV19 and J usage is TRBJ1-1, with a possible D match to TRBD1 (6 bases). V lost 7 bases and J 11 bases, leaving 14 bases between the germline ends. Looked up from germline, CDR1 is LNHDA and CDR2 is SQIVND (reference sequence). CDR3 length equals 11 residues. CDR3 sequence (DNA): TGTGCCAGTACCCGACAGGAGGTGGCTTTCTTT. It encodes CASTRQEVAFF. Filled out from reference TRBV19 and TRBJ1-1, the complete variable domain reads DGGITQSPKYLFRKEGQNVTLSCEQNLNHDAMYWYRQDPGQGLRLIYYSQIVNDFQKGDIAEGYSVSREKKESFPLTVTSAQKNPTAFYLCASTRQEVAFFGQGTRLTVV.

This clone was observed a single time. CDR3 nucleotide sequence: TGTGCCAGCAGGGGGACTAGGGTCGATACGCAGTATTTT. It codes for CASRGTRVDTQYF. The chain couples TRBV6-6 to TRBJ2-3, with 8 bases lining up with TRBD2. The CDR3 is 13 residues long. Germline CDR1 and CDR2: MNHNY and SVGAGI (reference sequence). With V trimmed by 6 bases and J by 6 bases, 5 bases remained unmatched.

This chain links TRBV18 with TRBJ1-2; TRBD1 matches 7 bases. J gave up 3 bases and V 4 bases, and 2 bases lay outside the gene matches. The CDR3 runs 13 residues. CDR1 KGHSH and CDR2 LQKENI come from the germline V gene. The CDR3 DNA sequence: TGTGCCAGCTCACTCGGACAGGACTATGGCTACACCTTC. Amino acids: CASSLGQDYGYTF.

The V and J genes are TRBV9 and TRBJ1-1; 7 positions match TRBD1. The CDR3 extends over 16 amino acids. With V trimmed by 4 bases and J by 0 bases, 9 bases remained unmatched. The germline CDR1 and CDR2 sequences are SGDLS and YYNGEE. The CDR3 region is CASSPGVGQLNTEAFF. The CDR3 DNA reads as TGTGCCAGCAGCCCAGGGGTGGGACAGTTGAACACTGAAGCTTTCTTT.

The chain combines TRBV5-1 with TRBJ2-3; 13 bases align to TRBD2. The J segment lost 3 bases and the V segment lost 3 bases, leaving 7 bases of the junction unmatched. The CDR3 contains 17 residues. Germline CDR1 SGHRS, CDR2 YFSETQ. CDR3 sequence: CASSSPGLAGTTDTQYF. In nucleotides, the CDR3 is TGCGCCAGCAGCTCTCCGGGACTAGCGGGGACAACAGATACGCAGTATTTT.

The V and J genes are TRBV7-2 and TRBJ2-5; 11 bases match TRBD1. CDR1 is SGHTA and CDR2 is FQGNSA in the germline V gene. With 6 bases clipped from V and 5 bases from J, the junction kept 5 bases outside the gene matches. The CDR3 sequence is 14 residues long. CDR3 region: CASRWTGGTETQYF. The DNA for the CDR3 is TGTGCCAGCAGGTGGACAGGGGGCACGGAGACCCAGTACTTC.

The chain couples TRBV7-9 to TRBJ1-6; 7 bases match TRBD1. Germline V gives CDR1 SEHNR, CDR2 FQNEAQ (reference sequence). The CDR3 totals 15 residues. V lost 5 bases, J lost 6 bases, and 7 bases stayed unmatched. The CDR3 DNA is TGTGCCAGCAGCGGGCAGGGGGAAGGTAATTCACCCCTCCACTTT. As protein: CASSGQGEGNSPLHF.

This clone was picked up one time. The V call is TRBV27, the J call TRBJ1-4; weak D call: TRBD1 (6 bases). Trimming removed 2 bases at V and 5 bases at J, with 9 bases between. The CDR3 consists of 14 residues. The germline CDR1 and CDR2 sequences are MNHEY and SMNVEV (reference sequence). CDR3: CASSLAGANEKLFF. The CDR3 nucleotides are TGTGCCAGCAGTTTAGCGGGGGCGAATGAAAAACTGTTTTTT.

The chain uses TRBV19 and TRBJ2-5; TRBD2 aligns across 10 bases. Germline V gene data show CDR1 as LNHDA and CDR2 as SQIVND (reference sequence). This CDR3 is built from 16 residues. The V segment lost 6 bases and the J segment 3 bases; nucleotides outside the gene matches: 10. The CDR3 nucleotides are TGTGCCAGTAGCCTTACTAGCGGGGCTAGGGAAGAGACCCAGTACTTC. Its translation is CASSLTSGAREETQYF. The complete variable domain, with remaining parts taken from reference TRBV19 and TRBJ2-5, reads DGGITQSPKYLFRKEGQNVTLSCEQNLNHDAMYWYRQDPGQGLRLIYYSQIVNDFQKGDIAEGYSVSREKKESFPLTVTSAQKNPTAFYLCASSLTSGAREETQYFGPGTRLLVL.

The genes are TRBV3-1 (or the pseudogene TRBV3-2) and TRBJ2-1; 8 bases are a match to TRBD2. V trimming: 2 bases; J trimming: 4 bases; junction bases outside the gene matches: 4. The CDR3 runs 15 residues. Germline V gene data show CDR1 as LGHDT and CDR2 as YNNKEL (reference sequence). DNA for the CDR3: TGTGCCAGCAGCCAAATAGCGGGGCGGTACAATGAGCAGTTCTTC. As protein: CASSQIAGRYNEQFF.

This clone was counted once. The chain couples TRBV5-1 to TRBJ1-6; 10 bases match TRBD1. The germline CDR1 and CDR2 sequences are SGHRS and YFSETQ. With 2 bases clipped from V and 8 bases from J, the junction kept 1 base outside the gene matches. There are 14 residues in the CDR3. The CDR3 DNA reads TGCGCCAGCAGCTTAGGACAGGGGGATTCACCCCTCCACTTT. Amino acids: CASSLGQGDSPLHF. Supplemented by reference TRBV5-1 and TRBJ1-6, the full variable domain reads KAGVTQTPRYLIKTRGQQVTLSCSPISGHRSVSWYQQTPGQGLQFLFEYFSETQRNKGNFPGRFSGRQFSNSRSEMNVSTLELGDSALYLCASSLGQGDSPLHFGNGTRLTVT.

CDR3 residues: CASSLGGDYGYTF. The CDR3 region has the DNA TGTGCCAGCAGCTTGGGAGGAGACTATGGCTACACCTTC. The V and J genes are TRBV7-8 and TRBJ1-2; D remains ambiguous. V dropped 3 bases and J dropped 3 bases, with 8 bases sitting between them. CDR1 is SGHVS and CDR2 is FQNEAQ in the germline V gene. The CDR3 consists of 13 residues.

This clone was observed a single time. The chain uses TRBV27 and TRBJ2-1; D may be TRBD2 (7 bases). The CDR3 is 14 residues long. V was cut by 1 base and J by 6 bases, with 10 bases left in between. Per germline, CDR1 MNHEY and CDR2 SMNVEV (reference sequence). In nucleotides, the CDR3 is TGTGCCAGCAGTTTATGGGGGGGCGGCAATGAGCAGTTCTTC. Residues: CASSLWGGGNEQFF.

This clone was picked up one time. The chain links TRBV9 to TRBJ1-1, with D hard to call. CDR1 is SGDLS and CDR2 is YYNGEE in the germline V gene. There are 14 residues in the CDR3. Trimming left V 3 bases short and J 7 bases short, with 16 bases between. CDR3 residues: CASSAAPTAGEAFF. In DNA form, the CDR3 reads TGTGCCAGCAGCGCCGCACCTACTGCCGGTGAAGCTTTCTTT.

V gene TRBV18 combines with J gene TRBJ2-4; 7 bases align to TRBD2. The V gene's germline CDR1 is KGHSH and CDR2 LQKENI. Trimming removed 3 bases from V and 7 bases from J; junction bases left unmatched: 0. The CDR3 runs to 12 residues. CDR3 nucleotides: TGTGCCAGCTCACCGGGAGGGAACATTCAGTACTTC. Translation gives CASSPGGNIQYF.

V gene TRBV6-2 or TRBV6-3 combines with J gene TRBJ2-7, with D possibly matching TRBD1 (6 bases). Germline V gene sequence: CDR1 MNHEY, CDR2 SVGEGT. Trimming shortened V by 4 bases and J by 5 bases, and 12 bases separated the two germline ends. There are 13 residues in the CDR3. CDR3 bases: TGTGCCAGCAGTTTCACATACAGGGACGAGCAGTACTTC. Amino acids: CASSFTYRDEQYF.

V usage is TRBV19 and J usage is TRBJ2-1; D remains ambiguous. Germline values: CDR1 LNHDA, CDR2 SQIVND (reference sequence). The V and J ends lost 5 bases and 12 bases respectively, with 17 bases between them. The CDR3 runs 13 residues. The CDR3 sequence is CASSPNRERAQFF. CDR3 DNA sequence: TGTGCCAGTAGTCCTAACAGAGAAAGAGCGCAGTTCTTC.

This chain connects TRBV2 to TRBJ2-5, with TRBD2 matching 12 bases. V lost 6 bases, J lost 4 bases, and 6 bases stayed unmatched. Germline V gene lookup returns CDR1 SNHLY and CDR2 FYNNEI. The CDR3 loop spans 15 amino acids. The CDR3 region is CASRQTSGGGETQYF. In DNA, the CDR3 is TGTGCCAGCAGACAGACTAGCGGGGGCGGAGAGACCCAGTACTTC.

This clone has only one observation. The CDR3 protein is CATSDFGSGTDTQYF. The CDR3 DNA follows: TGTGCCACCAGTGATTTCGGTAGCGGCACAGATACGCAGTATTTT. V is TRBV24-1 and J is TRBJ2-3, with a possible D match to TRBD2 (5 bases). V gave up 1 base and J gave up 1 base, with 8 bases separating them. The germline gives CDR1 KGHDR, CDR2 SFDVKD. The CDR3 is 15 residues long.

This rearrangement joins TRBV30 to TRBJ2-4, with TRBD1 matching over 7 bases. V shed 5 bases, J shed 7 bases, and the junction held 8 bases outside the gene matches. The CDR3 is made up of 13 amino acids. From germline, CDR1 is GTSNPN and CDR2 SVGIG (reference sequence). The CDR3 protein is CAWVEGAQNIQYF. CDR3 nucleotide sequence: TGTGCCTGGGTCGAGGGGGCGCAGAACATTCAGTACTTC.

This chain joins TRBV12-3 or TRBV12-4 and TRBJ1-1; tentative D call: TRBD1 (5 bases). The germline V and J ends were trimmed by 6 bases and 3 bases, with 11 bases remaining between them. The CDR3 is 13 residues long. Written as DNA, the CDR3 is TGTGCCAGCAGCAGGGACTGGGACACTGAAGCTTTCTTT. Its translation is CASSRDWDTEAFF.

V is TRBV24-1 and J is TRBJ1-5, with D unclear. Germline CDR1 and CDR2: KGHDR and SFDVKD. Deletions cut 0 bases from V and 0 bases from J, with 2 bases between. This CDR3 spans 14 amino acids. The CDR3 bases are TGTGCCACCAGTGATTTGCATAGCAATCAGCCCCAGCATTTT. Its protein product is CATSDLHSNQPQHF.

This chain uses TRBV13 with TRBJ1-2; no clear D gene. Germline CDR1 is PRHDT and CDR2 is FYEKMQ (reference sequence). Trimming left V 6 bases short and J 0 bases short, with 20 bases between. The CDR3 contains 17 residues. The CDR3 loop reads CASRSPGLSLANYGYTF. CDR3 nucleotide sequence: TGTGCCAGCAGAAGCCCTGGACTGAGTTTAGCTAACTATGGCTACACCTTC.

V is TRBV12-3 or TRBV12-4 and J is TRBJ1-1; D is unclear. The CDR3 consists of 13 residues. Deletions cut 7 bases from V and 1 base from J, with 10 bases between. CDR3 amino acids: CASTWTGNTEAFF. CDR3 DNA sequence: TGTGCCAGCACCTGGACTGGGAACACTGAAGCTTTCTTT.